The 5 T cell receptor beta chains presented below share a single source sample, sequenced in a study of blood T cell repertoires in COVID-19. Here immunoSEQ multiplex PCR was the method, and the copy in TCRdb shows in-frame clones only, minus some. The data contain about 210,000 clones, approximately 84% of them seen just once; the ten biggest clones take up approximately 8%. Source material: peripheral blood. Receptor source: a woman aged 50 to 65 with active or convalescent COVID-19.

For the CDR3, the DNA is TGTGCCAGCTCACCATCGGCCAGGGACACTGAAGCTTTCTTT. Its translation is CASSPSARDTEAFF. V and J are TRBV18 and TRBJ1-1; D may be TRBD1 (5 bases). Trimming removed 2 bases at V and 3 bases at J, with 10 bases between. The CDR3 contains 14 residues. Germline V gene lookup returns CDR1 KGHSH and CDR2 LQKENI. The complete variable domain, with remaining parts taken from reference TRBV18 and TRBJ1-1, reads NAGVMQNPRHLVRRRGQEARLRCSPMKGHSHVYWYRQLPEEGLKFMVYLQKENIIDESGMPKERFSAEFPKEGPSILRIQQVVRGDSAAYFCASSPSARDTEAFFGQGTRLTVV.

V and J are TRBV4-1 and TRBJ1-5; D call uncertain. V lost 0 bases and J lost 5, with 17 bases in between. Germline loops: CDR1 MGHRA, CDR2 YSYEKL. The CDR3 totals 17 residues. CDR3 protein: CASSQDPRGVPYQPQHF. CDR3 sequence (DNA): TGCGCCAGCAGCCAAGACCCGCGCGGAGTGCCCTATCAGCCCCAGCATTTT.

Turning to this clone: One end of the junction does not line up with germline, which may come from a read error. The V call is TRBV19, the J call TRBJ2-1, with 10 nucleotides matching TRBD2. The CDR3 has 15 residues. The V gene's germline CDR1 is LNHDA and CDR2 SQIVND (reference sequence). The CDR3 region has the DNA TGTGCCAGTAGCATAGCGGGAGGATTTACCAATGAGCAGTTCTTC. Amino acid sequence: CASSIAGGFTNEQFF.

The chain uses TRBV5-4 and TRBJ1-1; tentative D call: TRBD1 (5 bases). The CDR3 totals 13 residues. Germline V CDR1 and CDR2: SGHNT, YYREEE (reference sequence). The V and J ends lost 1 base and 7 bases respectively, with 11 bases between them. CDR3 in DNA: TGTGCCAGCAGCTTGCGTGGAGGGGATGAAGCTTTCTTT. It encodes CASSLRGGDEAFF.

The V and J genes are TRBV19 and TRBJ2-3, with TRBD2 matching 10 bases. Trimming cost V 4 bases and J 6 bases; bases outside gene matches: 10. The CDR3 covers 16 residues. Looked up from germline, CDR1 is LNHDA and CDR2 is SQIVND (reference sequence). DNA of the CDR3: TGTGCCAGTAGTACCCTTGCTAGCGGGAGATGGGATACGCAGTATTTT. This codes for CASSTLASGRWDTQYF.